The table lists the clone carrying this TCR beta chain with a few counts. The record originates from a study of PD-1 blockade in mismatch repair-deficient tumors. Looking at the study overall: Enrolled about 2013-2017, patients had progressing, pretreated mismatch repair-deficient cancers of around 12 types.

Libraries were prepared by immunoSEQ multiplex PCR; TCRdb keeps only in-frame clonotypes and omits some of them. The sample has about 34,000 clones; 75% to 90% are singletons. PCR or immunohistochemistry showed mismatch repair deficiency in every enrolled patient. The input for sequencing was PBMCs, taken roughly 6 weeks after starting pembrolizumab. This sequence was found in an adult with mismatch repair-deficient cancer.

The CDR3 sequence: CASSPRAGTNRIRGYEQYF. Here the CDR3 DNA reads TGTGCCAGCAGCCCCCGGGCAGGGACTAATCGAATTCGGGGCTACGAGCAGTACTTC. This rearrangement joins TRBV9 to TRBJ2-7; 7 bases are a match to TRBD2. The CDR3 has 19 amino acids. The germline V gene has CDR1 SGDLS and CDR2 YYNGEE. Unmatched junction bases numbered 22, after V lost 4 bases and J lost 3 bases.